The T cell receptor beta chain under discussion was sequenced for a study of neoadjuvant anti-PD-1 for oral cavity cancer. Study-wide findings and caveats: Post-treatment tumors with larger preexisting clones showed more shrinkage.

As for this clone: Its antigen is unknown.

Libraries were prepared by immunoSEQ multiplex PCR; TCRdb keeps only in-frame clonotypes and omits some of them. The sample holds 7,100 or so clones, about 60% seen once. This CDR3 comprises 15 residues. Germline-derived CDR1 and CDR2 are MNHEY and SMNVEV (reference sequence). J gave up 2 bases and V 4 bases, and 1 base lay outside the gene matches. Material: tumor tissue, obtained before nivolumab (anti-PD-1) treatment. This clonotype was obtained from a person aged 35 to 85 with oral cavity squamous cell carcinoma. The chain links TRBV27 to TRBJ2-3; 12 bases line up with TRBD2. CDR3 protein: CASSSSGRATDTQYF. CDR3 nucleotide sequence: TGTGCCAGCAGTTCTAGCGGGAGGGCCACAGATACGCAGTATTTT.